The 6 T cell receptor beta chains below were found in one sample sequenced in a study of blood T cells in healthy people across ages (dated by TCRdb to between 2014 and 2017). Libraries were made using 5' RACE. Sequencing instrument: Illumina HiSeq 2500. A second PCR of about 6 to 12 cycles was run with a J-beta primer mix and a sample-barcoded 5' primer. The public sequencing data were trimmed at Q25 with fastp and processed into clonotypes with MiXCR by TCRdb, which kept only in-frame beta chains. Each entry merges the rows of one CDR3 protein and shows their most common DNA and genes. This sample is represented by roughly 700,000 distinct CDR3 sequences; 25% of them were singletons. The ten largest account for just under 9.5% of the sample. The sample also formed part of further work on T cells of mothers and their children.

The material sequenced was blood. The receptors derive from a boy aged 5-17 years in good health.

This rearrangement joins TRBV11-2 to TRBJ2-7; unclear D gene. The germline V and J ends were trimmed by 3 bases and 3 bases, with 18 bases remaining between them. CDR3 length equals 16 residues. Germline loops: CDR1 SGHAT, CDR2 FQNNGV. The CDR3 region is CASSLSGLLPHYEQYF. CDR3 DNA sequence: TGTGCCAGCAGCTTGTCAGGTCTTCTCCCCCACTACGAGCAGTACTTC.

This chain uses TRBV18 with TRBJ2-7; the D is unclear. V shed 1 base and J shed 0 bases, with 7 bases lying between them. CDR1 is KGHSH, CDR2 LQKENI, per germline. The CDR3 runs to 14 residues. CDR3 protein: CASSPLKDSYEQYF. The CDR3 DNA follows: TGTGCCAGCTCACCACTTAAGGACTCCTACGAGCAGTACTTC. Combining the CDR3 with reference TRBV18 and TRBJ2-7 gives the whole variable domain NAGVMQNPRHLVRRRGQEARLRCSPMKGHSHVYWYRQLPEEGLKFMVYLQKENIIDESGMPKERFSAEFPKEGPSILRIQQVVRGDSAAYFCASSPLKDSYEQYFGPGTRLTVT.

This clonotype has just a few counts. The chain carries TRBV29-1 and TRBJ2-5; no firm D call. The J call is uncertain, as TRBJ2-1 better fits the DNA end. Germline CDR1 SQVTM, CDR2 ANQGSEA. The CDR3 loop spans 10 amino acids. The CDR3 region is CSVESNEQFF. The CDR3 nucleotides read TGCAGCGTTGAAAGCAATGAGCAGTTCTTC.

This clonotype was recorded a few times. J is TRBJ1-2 and V is TRBV4-2; D unresolved. Germline CDR1 is LGHNA and CDR2 is YNFKEQ. V lost 1 base, J lost 3 bases, and 12 bases lay in between. This CDR3 is 15 amino acids long. The CDR3 coding sequence is TGTGCCAGCAGCCAAGTGGGCTATGTGGACTATGGCTACACCTTC. Protein: CASSQVGYVDYGYTF.

This clonotype was picked up a small number of times. The chain carries TRBV30 and TRBJ2-4, with 12 bases matching TRBD1. This CDR3 spans 17 amino acids. V lost 4 bases, J lost 1 base, and 8 bases stayed unmatched. Germline V gene data show CDR1 as GTSNPN and CDR2 as SVGIG (reference sequence). CDR3 residues: CAWKGDRGLSAKNIQYF. For the CDR3, the DNA is TGTGCCTGGAAAGGGGACAGGGGGCTTAGTGCCAAAAACATTCAGTACTTC. The full variable domain, with the rest looked up from reference TRBV30 and TRBJ2-4, is SQTIHQWPATLVQPVGSPLSLECTVEGTSNPNLYWYRQAAGRGLQLLFYSVGIGQISSEVPQNLSASRPQDRQFILSSKKLLLSDSGFYLCAWKGDRGLSAKNIQYFGAGTRLSVL.

This rearrangement joins TRBV5-5 to TRBJ2-1, with 14 bases matching TRBD2. With 9 bases clipped from V and 10 bases from J, the junction kept 3 bases outside the gene matches. The CDR3 runs 12 residues. Germline V gene sequence: CDR1 SGHKS, CDR2 YYEKEE (reference sequence). CDR3 loop: CAIRLAGGEQFF. In DNA, the CDR3 is TGTGCCATCAGACTAGCGGGAGGGGAGCAGTTCTTC.